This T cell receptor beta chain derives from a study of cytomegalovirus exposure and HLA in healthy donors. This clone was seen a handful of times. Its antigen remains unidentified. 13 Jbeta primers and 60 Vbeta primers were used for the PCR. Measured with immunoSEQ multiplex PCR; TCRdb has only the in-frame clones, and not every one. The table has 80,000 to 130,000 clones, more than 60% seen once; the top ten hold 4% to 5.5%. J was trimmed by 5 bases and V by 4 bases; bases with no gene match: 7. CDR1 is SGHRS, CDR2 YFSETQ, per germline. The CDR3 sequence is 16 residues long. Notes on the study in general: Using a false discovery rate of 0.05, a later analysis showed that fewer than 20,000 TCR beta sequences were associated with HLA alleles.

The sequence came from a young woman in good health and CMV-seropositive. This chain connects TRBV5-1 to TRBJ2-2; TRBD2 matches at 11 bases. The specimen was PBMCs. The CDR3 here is CASSPLSGRVTGELFF. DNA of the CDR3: TGCGCCAGCAGCCCGCTTAGCGGGAGGGTTACCGGGGAGCTGTTTTTT.